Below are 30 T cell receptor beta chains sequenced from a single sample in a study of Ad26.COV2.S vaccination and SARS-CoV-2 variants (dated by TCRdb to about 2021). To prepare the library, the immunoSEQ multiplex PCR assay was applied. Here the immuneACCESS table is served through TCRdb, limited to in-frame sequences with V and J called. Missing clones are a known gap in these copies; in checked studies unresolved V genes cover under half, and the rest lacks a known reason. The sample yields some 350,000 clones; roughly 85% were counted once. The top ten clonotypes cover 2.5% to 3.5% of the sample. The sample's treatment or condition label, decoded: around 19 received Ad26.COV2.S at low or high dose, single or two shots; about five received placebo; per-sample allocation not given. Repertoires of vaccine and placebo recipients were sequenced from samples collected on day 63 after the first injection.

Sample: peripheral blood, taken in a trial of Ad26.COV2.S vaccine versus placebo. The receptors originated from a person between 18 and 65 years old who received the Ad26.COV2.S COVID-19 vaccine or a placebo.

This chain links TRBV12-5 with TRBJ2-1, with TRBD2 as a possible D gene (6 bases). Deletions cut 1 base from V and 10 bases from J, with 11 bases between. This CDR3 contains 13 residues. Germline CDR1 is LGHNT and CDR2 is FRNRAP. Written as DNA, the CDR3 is TGTGCTAGTGGTTTGGAGGCGGGGTTGGAGCAGTTCTTC. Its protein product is CASGLEAGLEQFF.

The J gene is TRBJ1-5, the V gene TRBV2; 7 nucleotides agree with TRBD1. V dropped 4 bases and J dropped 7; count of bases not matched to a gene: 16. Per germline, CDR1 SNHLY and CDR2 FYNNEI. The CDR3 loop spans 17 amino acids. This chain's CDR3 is CASSVWQGGGFPQPQHF. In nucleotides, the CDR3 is TGTGCCAGCAGTGTATGGCAGGGGGGCGGTTTCCCCCAGCCCCAGCATTTT.

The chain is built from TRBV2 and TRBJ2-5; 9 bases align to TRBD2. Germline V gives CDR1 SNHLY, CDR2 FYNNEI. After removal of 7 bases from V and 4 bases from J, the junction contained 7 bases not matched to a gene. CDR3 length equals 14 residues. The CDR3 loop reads CASTSGISLETQYF. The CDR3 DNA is TGTGCCAGCACTAGCGGGATCAGTTTAGAGACCCAGTACTTC.

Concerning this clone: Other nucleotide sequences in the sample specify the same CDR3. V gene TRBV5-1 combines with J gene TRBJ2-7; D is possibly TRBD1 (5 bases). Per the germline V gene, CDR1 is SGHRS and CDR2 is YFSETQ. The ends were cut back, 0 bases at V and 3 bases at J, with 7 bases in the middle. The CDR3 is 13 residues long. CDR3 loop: CASSLGQNYEQYF. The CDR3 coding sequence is TGCGCCAGCAGCTTGGGACAGAACTACGAGCAGTACTTC.

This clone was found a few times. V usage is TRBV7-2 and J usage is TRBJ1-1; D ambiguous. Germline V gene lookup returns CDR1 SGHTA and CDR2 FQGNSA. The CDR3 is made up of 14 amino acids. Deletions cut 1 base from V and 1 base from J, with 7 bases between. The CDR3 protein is CASSLGSRNTEAFF. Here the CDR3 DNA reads TGTGCCAGCAGCTTAGGGAGCAGGAACACTGAAGCTTTCTTT. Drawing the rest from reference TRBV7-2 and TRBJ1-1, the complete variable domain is GAGVSQSPSNKVTEKGKDVELRCDPISGHTALYWYRQSLGQGLEFLIYFQGNSAPDKSGLPSDRFSAERTGGSVSTLTIQRTQQEDSAVYLCASSLGSRNTEAFFGQGTRLTVV.

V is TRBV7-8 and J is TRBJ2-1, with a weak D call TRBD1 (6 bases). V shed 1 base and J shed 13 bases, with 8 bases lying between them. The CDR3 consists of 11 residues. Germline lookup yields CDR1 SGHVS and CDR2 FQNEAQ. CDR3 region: CASSLEGVQFF. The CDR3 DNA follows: TGTGCCAGCAGCTTAGAGGGGGTCCAGTTCTTC.

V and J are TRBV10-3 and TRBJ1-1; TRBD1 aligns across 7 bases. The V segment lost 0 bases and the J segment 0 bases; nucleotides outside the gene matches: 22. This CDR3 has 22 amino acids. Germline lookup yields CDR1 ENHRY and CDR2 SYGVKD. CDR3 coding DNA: TGTGCCATCAGTGAGTCGAAATATGGGACAGCCTCAACTCTTTCTATGAACACTGAAGCTTTCTTT. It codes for CAISESKYGTASTLSMNTEAFF.

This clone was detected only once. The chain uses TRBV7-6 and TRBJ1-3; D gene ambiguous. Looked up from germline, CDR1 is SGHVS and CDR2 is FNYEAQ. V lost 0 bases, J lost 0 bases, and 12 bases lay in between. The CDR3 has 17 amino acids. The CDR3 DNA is TGTGCCAGCAGCTTAGCGAAAGGAAGCGGCTCTGGAAACACCATATATTTT. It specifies CASSLAKGSGSGNTIYF.

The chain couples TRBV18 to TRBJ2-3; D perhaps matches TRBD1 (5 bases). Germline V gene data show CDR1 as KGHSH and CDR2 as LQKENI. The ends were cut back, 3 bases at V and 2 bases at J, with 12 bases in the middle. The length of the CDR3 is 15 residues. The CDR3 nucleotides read TGTGCCAGCTCACCGACAGAGCTACTCACAGATACGCAGTATTTT. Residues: CASSPTELLTDTQYF.

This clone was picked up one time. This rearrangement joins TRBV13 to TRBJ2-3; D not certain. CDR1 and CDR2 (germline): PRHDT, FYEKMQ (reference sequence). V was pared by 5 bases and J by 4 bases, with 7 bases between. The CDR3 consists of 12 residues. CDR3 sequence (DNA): TGTGCCAGCAGCGCAGTCGCAGATACGCAGTATTTT. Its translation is CASSAVADTQYF.

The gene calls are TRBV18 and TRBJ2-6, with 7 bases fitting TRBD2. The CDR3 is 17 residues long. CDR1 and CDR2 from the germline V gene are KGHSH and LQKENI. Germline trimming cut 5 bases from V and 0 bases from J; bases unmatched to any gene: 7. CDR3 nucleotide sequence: TGTGCCAGCTCAGGGTCTAGCGGTTTCTCTGGGGCCAACGTCCTGACTTTC. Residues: CASSGSSGFSGANVLTF.

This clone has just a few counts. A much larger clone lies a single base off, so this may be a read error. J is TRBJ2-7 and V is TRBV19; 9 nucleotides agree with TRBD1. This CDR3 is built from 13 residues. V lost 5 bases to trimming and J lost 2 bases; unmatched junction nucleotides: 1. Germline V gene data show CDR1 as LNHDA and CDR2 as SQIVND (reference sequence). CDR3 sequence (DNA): TGTGCCAGTAGTCGACAGGGGGCCTACGAGCAGTACTTC. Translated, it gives CASSRQGAYEQYF.

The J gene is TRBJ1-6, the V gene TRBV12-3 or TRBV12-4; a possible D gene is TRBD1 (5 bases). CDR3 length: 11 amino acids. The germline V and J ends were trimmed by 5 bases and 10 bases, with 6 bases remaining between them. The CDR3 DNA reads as TGTGCCAGCAGTCGGGACTCACCCCTCCACTTT. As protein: CASSRDSPLHF.

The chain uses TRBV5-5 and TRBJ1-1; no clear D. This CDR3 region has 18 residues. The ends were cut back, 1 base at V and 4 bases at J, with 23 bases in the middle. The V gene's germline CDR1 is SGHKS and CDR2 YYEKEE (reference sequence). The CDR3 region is CASSLIGSVGVVGTEAFF. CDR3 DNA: TGTGCCAGCAGCTTGATTGGAAGTGTCGGGGTGGTGGGCACTGAAGCTTTCTTT.

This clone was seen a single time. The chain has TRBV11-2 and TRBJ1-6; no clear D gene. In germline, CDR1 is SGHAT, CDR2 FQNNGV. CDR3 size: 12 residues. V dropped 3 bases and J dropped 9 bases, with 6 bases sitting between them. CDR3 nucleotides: TGTGCCAGCAGCTTTTCAATTTCACCCCTCCACTTT. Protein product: CASSFSISPLHF.

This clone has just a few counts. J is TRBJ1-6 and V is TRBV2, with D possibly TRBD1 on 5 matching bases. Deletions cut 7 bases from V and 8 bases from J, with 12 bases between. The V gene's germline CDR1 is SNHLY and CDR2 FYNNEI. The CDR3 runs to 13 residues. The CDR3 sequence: CASTGLGDSPLHF. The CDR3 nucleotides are TGTGCCAGCACGGGACTGGGCGATTCACCCCTCCACTTT.

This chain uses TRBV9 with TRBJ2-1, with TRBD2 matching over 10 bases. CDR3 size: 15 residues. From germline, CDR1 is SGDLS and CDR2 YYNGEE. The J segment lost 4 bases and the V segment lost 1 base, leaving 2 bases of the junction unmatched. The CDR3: CASSVSGRGYNEQFF. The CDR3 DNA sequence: TGTGCCAGCAGCGTAAGCGGGAGGGGGTACAATGAGCAGTTCTTC.

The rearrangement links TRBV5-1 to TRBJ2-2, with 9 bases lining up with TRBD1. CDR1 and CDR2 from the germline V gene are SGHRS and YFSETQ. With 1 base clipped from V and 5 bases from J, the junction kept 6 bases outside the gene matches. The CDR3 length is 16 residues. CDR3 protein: CASSLTDRGSTGELFF. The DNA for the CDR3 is TGCGCCAGCAGCTTGACGGACAGGGGTAGTACCGGGGAGCTGTTTTTT.

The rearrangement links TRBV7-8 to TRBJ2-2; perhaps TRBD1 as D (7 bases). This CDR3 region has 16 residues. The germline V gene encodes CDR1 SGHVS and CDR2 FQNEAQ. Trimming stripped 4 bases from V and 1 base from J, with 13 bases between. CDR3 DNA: TGTGCCAGCAGCTCGATCAGGGGGGTGAACACCGGGGAGCTGTTTTTT. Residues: CASSSIRGVNTGELFF.

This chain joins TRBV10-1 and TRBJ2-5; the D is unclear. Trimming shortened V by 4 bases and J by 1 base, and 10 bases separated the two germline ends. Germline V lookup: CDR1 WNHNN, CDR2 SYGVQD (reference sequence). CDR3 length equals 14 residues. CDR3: CASSGGPTQETQYF. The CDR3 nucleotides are TGCGCCAGCAGTGGTGGTCCTACCCAAGAGACCCAGTACTTC.

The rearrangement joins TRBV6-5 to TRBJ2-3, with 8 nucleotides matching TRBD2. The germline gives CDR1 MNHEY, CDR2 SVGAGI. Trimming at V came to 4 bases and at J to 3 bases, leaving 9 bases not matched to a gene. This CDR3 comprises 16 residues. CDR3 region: CASSFRAGVRTDTQYF. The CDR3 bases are TGTGCCAGCAGTTTCCGAGCGGGAGTAAGAACAGATACGCAGTATTTT.

The CDR3 coding sequence is TGTGCCAGTCAAATATCGGGACAGCTAAATCAGCCCCAGCATTTT. This gives the protein CASQISGQLNQPQHF. This chain connects TRBV19 to TRBJ1-5; 7 bases align to TRBD1. Germline V gene data show CDR1 as LNHDA and CDR2 as SQIVND (reference sequence). The J segment lost 4 bases and the V segment lost 8 bases, leaving 11 bases of the junction unmatched. The CDR3 runs to 15 residues.

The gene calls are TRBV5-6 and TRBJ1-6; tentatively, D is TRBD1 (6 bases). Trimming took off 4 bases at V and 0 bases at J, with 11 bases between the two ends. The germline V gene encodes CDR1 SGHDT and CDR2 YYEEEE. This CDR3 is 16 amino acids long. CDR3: CASSLDRSSYNSPLHF. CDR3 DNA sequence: TGTGCCAGCAGCCTAGACAGGAGCTCCTATAATTCACCCCTCCACTTT.

The CDR3 DNA reads TGTGCCACTACGGGGGATTCAGATACGCAGTATTTT. Amino acid sequence: CATTGDSDTQYF. The chain uses TRBV10-3 and TRBJ2-3; maybe TRBD2 (6 bases). Trimming removed 10 bases from V and 4 bases from J, with 12 bases in between. The CDR3 is 12 amino acids. Germline values: CDR1 ENHRY, CDR2 SYGVKD.

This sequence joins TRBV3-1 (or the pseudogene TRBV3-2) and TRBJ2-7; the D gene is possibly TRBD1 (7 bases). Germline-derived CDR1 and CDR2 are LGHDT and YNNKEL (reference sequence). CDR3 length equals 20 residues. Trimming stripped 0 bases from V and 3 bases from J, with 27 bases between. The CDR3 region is CASSQDRVRGQRLGRYEQYF. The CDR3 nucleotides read TGTGCCAGCAGCCAAGATCGGGTAAGGGGGCAAAGACTAGGTCGCTACGAGCAGTACTTC.

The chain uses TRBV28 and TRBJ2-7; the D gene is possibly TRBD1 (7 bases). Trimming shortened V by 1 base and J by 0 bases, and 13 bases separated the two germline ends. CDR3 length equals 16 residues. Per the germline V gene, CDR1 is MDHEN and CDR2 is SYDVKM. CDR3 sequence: CASSLSGGIRSYEQYF. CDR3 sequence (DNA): TGTGCCAGCAGTTTATCAGGGGGGATTCGCTCCTACGAGCAGTACTTC. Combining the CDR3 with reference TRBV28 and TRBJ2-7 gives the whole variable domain DVKVTQSSRYLVKRTGEKVFLECVQDMDHENMFWYRQDPGLGLRLIYFSYDVKMKEKGDIPEGYSVSREKKERFSLILESASTNQTSMYLCASSLSGGIRSYEQYFGPGTRLTVT.

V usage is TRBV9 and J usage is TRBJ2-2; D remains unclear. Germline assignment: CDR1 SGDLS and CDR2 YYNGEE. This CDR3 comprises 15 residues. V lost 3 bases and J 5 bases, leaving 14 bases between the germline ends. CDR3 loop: CASSARTFGTGELFF. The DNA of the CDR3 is TGTGCCAGCAGCGCCCGAACGTTTGGGACCGGGGAGCTGTTTTTT.

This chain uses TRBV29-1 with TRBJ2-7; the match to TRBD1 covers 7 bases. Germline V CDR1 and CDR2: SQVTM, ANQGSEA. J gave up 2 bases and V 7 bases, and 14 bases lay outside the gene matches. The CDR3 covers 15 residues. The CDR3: CSAKGDWDSTYEQYF. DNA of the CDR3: TGCAGCGCTAAAGGCGATTGGGACAGCACCTACGAGCAGTACTTC.

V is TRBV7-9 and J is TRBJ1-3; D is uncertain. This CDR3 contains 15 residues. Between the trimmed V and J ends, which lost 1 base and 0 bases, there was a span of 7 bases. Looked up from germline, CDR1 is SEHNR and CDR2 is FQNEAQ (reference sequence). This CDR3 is CASSLDGYSGNTIYF. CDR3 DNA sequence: TGTGCCAGCAGCTTAGACGGATACTCTGGAAACACCATATATTTT.

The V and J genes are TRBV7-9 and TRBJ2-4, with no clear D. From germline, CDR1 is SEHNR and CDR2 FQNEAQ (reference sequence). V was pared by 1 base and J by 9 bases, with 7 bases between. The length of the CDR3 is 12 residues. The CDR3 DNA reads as TGTGCCAGCAGCTTAGACGGTGTCATTCAGTACTTC. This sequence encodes CASSLDGVIQYF.